The source of this T cell receptor (beta chain) is a study of T-cell reconstitution after alpha-beta-depleted transplantation in children. Researchers prepared the TCRbeta library using unique molecular identifiers, the study reports. TCRdb passed the PCR reads through MiXCR, listing each CDR3 protein once. Of about 540,000 distinct CDR3 sequences listed, 18% are singletons. There are a few counts of this clonotype. V was clipped by 2 bases and J by 1 base, with 15 bases between them. The CDR3 has 16 amino acids. Looked up from germline, CDR1 is SGHAT and CDR2 is FQNNGV. This chain uses TRBV11-2 with TRBJ2-7; maybe TRBD2 (5 bases). The clonotype originates from a human donor who donated a stem cell graft to a child with acute lymphoblastic leukemia. The sequencing here drew on PBMCs from the stem cell graft donor, taken from the stem cell graft. The CDR3 sequence is CASSLIGIDPSYEQYF. Written as DNA, the CDR3 is TGTGCCAGCAGCTTAATCGGGATCGACCCATCCTACGAGCAGTACTTC.